The subject of this entry is one T cell receptor (beta chain). Its antigen is currently unknown. The data originate from a study of T cell responses to AZD1222 COVID-19 vaccine. Findings and limits, study-wide: Vaccine-associated CD4 TCRs ranged over spike, dominating at 160-218 and 743-854. Seropositive AZD1222 recipients at baseline numbered only 5 to 7. White British people made up most donors, females outnumbered males, and clonal diversity was possibly underestimated. Repertoire samples came only from after the peak T cell response.

There are 15 residues in the CDR3. V lost 3 bases and J lost 7; bases outside the gene matches: 7. Germline V CDR1 and CDR2: SNHLY, FYNNEI. Clones were read by immunoSEQ multiplex PCR, and TCRdb kept only the in-frame ones, dropping some. The sample consists of over 100,000 clones, roughly 90% of them appearing once. Sequenced material: peripheral blood, taken on day 0 of AZD1222 vaccination. This receptor was taken from an adult in good health. The V and J genes are TRBV2 and TRBJ2-3; TRBD2 matches 10 bases. The CDR3 spells CASSDERGGLNTQYF. For the CDR3, the DNA is TGTGCCAGCAGTGATGAGCGGGGGGGCCTTAATACGCAGTATTTT.